The 20 T cell receptor beta chains presented below share a single source sample, sequenced in a study of shared clonotypes between healthy human individuals. Profiled with immunoSEQ multiplex PCR; TCRdb holds only in-frame clones, not every one. In the table there are more than 2 million clones, less than 95% of which are singletons. CD45RO negativity and positive selection for CCR7 defined naive CD8 cells, a population that excluded terminally differentiated effector memory CD45RA+ cells. Sequencing was performed on naive CD8+ T cells sorted from blood. The receptors were gathered from a young man in good health.

The rearrangement links TRBV6-1 to TRBJ2-7; D may be TRBD1 (5 bases). The CDR3 is 15 residues long. From germline, CDR1 is MNHNS and CDR2 SASEGT. Trimming removed 2 bases at V and 4 bases at J, with 15 bases between. CDR3 loop: CASSETPNKGYEQYF. CDR3 in DNA: TGTGCCAGCAGTGAAACCCCAAACAAGGGGTACGAGCAGTACTTC.

The CDR3 sequence: CASSQETISYEQYF. CDR3 coding DNA: TGCGCCAGCAGCCAAGAAACGATATCCTACGAGCAGTACTTC. The chain links TRBV4-1 to TRBJ2-7; D ambiguous. V lost 0 bases and J lost 1, with 7 bases in between. The length of the CDR3 is 14 residues. CDR1 and CDR2 from the germline V gene are MGHRA and YSYEKL.

This chain links TRBV7-9 with TRBJ1-6; unclear D gene. The CDR3 has 16 amino acids. Germline V gene data show CDR1 as SEHNR and CDR2 as FQNEAQ (reference sequence). Between the trimmed V and J ends, which lost 0 bases and 8 bases, there was a span of 14 bases. The CDR3 is CASSLALAGLHSPLHF. CDR3 nucleotides: TGTGCCAGCAGCTTAGCGTTGGCAGGATTGCATTCACCCCTCCACTTT.

The chain carries TRBV21-1 and TRBJ2-5; no check of the table's D call, TRBD1, against the DNA was made. TRBV21-1 is deemed a pseudogene. The CDR3 loop spans 13 amino acids. For the CDR3, the DNA is TGTGCCAGCAGCAAACAACAGCAAGAGACCCAGTACTTC. It is translated as CASSKQQQETQYF.

This clone was picked up one time. The gene calls are TRBV4-3 and TRBJ2-1; 7 positions match TRBD1. J gave up 2 bases and V 0 bases, and 7 bases lay outside the gene matches. Germline-derived CDR1 and CDR2 are LGHNA and YSLEER. This CDR3 comprises 17 residues. DNA of the CDR3: TGCGCCAGCAGCCAAGATCTCGAGCAGGGGGCCTACAATGAGCAGTTCTTC. It encodes CASSQDLEQGAYNEQFF.

This rearrangement joins TRBV19 to TRBJ2-7; D is perhaps TRBD1 (6 bases). CDR3 size: 15 residues. Per germline, CDR1 LNHDA and CDR2 SQIVND (reference sequence). V was trimmed by 5 bases and J by 2 bases, leaving 16 bases between them. For the CDR3, the DNA is TGTGCCAGTAGTGTCGGGACACCCGGACCCTACGAGCAGTACTTC. Protein: CASSVGTPGPYEQYF.

The chain links TRBV5-4 to TRBJ2-7; the D is unclear. The V and J ends lost 7 bases and 2 bases respectively, with 13 bases between them. Germline V CDR1 and CDR2: SGHNT, YYREEE (reference sequence). The CDR3 runs to 13 residues. The DNA of the CDR3 is TGTGCCAGCGGTAACAGCTATACCTACGAGCAGTACTTC. This encodes CASGNSYTYEQYF.

The chain links TRBV5-1 to TRBJ2-1; possibly TRBD2 for D (5 bases). The CDR3 loop spans 16 amino acids. V lost 0 bases and J 4 bases, leaving 14 bases between the germline ends. Looked up from germline, CDR1 is SGHRS and CDR2 is YFSETQ. CDR3 amino acids: CASSLAGIPIYNEQFF. In DNA form, the CDR3 reads TGCGCCAGCAGCTTGGCCGGGATTCCGATTTACAATGAGCAGTTCTTC.

V is TRBV6-5 and J is TRBJ2-4; D is possibly TRBD2 (6 bases). CDR3 length: 10 residues. From germline, CDR1 is MNHEY and CDR2 SVGAGI. Trimming removed 6 bases at V and 12 bases at J, with 9 bases between. The CDR3 DNA reads as TGTGCCAGCAGCGCGGGATATCAGTACTTC. This translates into CASSAGYQYF.

This clone was observed once. The rearrangement links TRBV4-1 to TRBJ2-5; TRBD1 matches 7 bases. The DNA end favors TRBJ2-7, so the J call may be wrong. CDR3 length equals 16 residues. The V gene's germline CDR1 is MGHRA and CDR2 YSYEKL. DNA for the CDR3: TGCGCCAGCAGCCAAGATCGACAGGGCCTCTCCTACGAGCAGTACTTC. It encodes CASSQDRQGLSYEQYF.

The chain combines TRBV4-1 with TRBJ2-7; D call uncertain. Trimming shortened V by 4 bases and J by 0 bases, and 7 bases separated the two germline ends. Germline V lookup: CDR1 MGHRA, CDR2 YSYEKL. CDR3 size: 13 residues. The CDR3: CASSRTTSYEQYF. The CDR3 DNA follows: TGCGCCAGCAGCCGGACGACCTCCTACGAGCAGTACTTC.

This rearrangement joins TRBV28 to TRBJ2-7, with TRBD1 matching 12 bases. The junction had 10 bases not matched to a gene; V was cut back by 6 bases and J by 7 bases. This CDR3 region has 15 residues. The V gene's germline CDR1 is MDHEN and CDR2 SYDVKM. In nucleotides, the CDR3 is TGTGCCAGCAGACCTACCGGGACAGGGGGCCGGGAGCAGTACTTC. Translating it yields CASRPTGTGGREQYF.

V is TRBV7-9 and J is TRBJ2-2; no clear D gene. The CDR3 sequence is 14 residues long. The V gene's germline CDR1 is SEHNR and CDR2 FQNEAQ (reference sequence). Trimming stripped 2 bases from V and 7 bases from J, with 11 bases between. CDR3 loop: CASSLTYSYGELFF. The CDR3 coding sequence is TGTGCCAGCAGCTTAACCTACAGCTACGGGGAGCTGTTTTTT.

This clone was found once. The J gene is TRBJ1-5, the V gene TRBV28; D unresolved. Trimming took 5 bases from V and 5 from J, leaving 13 bases between them. The CDR3 has 14 residues. CDR1 MDHEN and CDR2 SYDVKM come from the germline V gene. Written as DNA, the CDR3 is TGTGCCAGCAGTCCTATCGGAGGGTATCAGCCCCAGCATTTT. Translated: CASSPIGGYQPQHF.

The CDR3 DNA reads TGCGCCAGCAGTGCTCGGGAGGGCCCCGGGGAGCTGTTTTTT. This sequence encodes CASSAREGPGELFF. This rearrangement joins TRBV10-1 to TRBJ2-2; 8 nucleotides match TRBD2. This CDR3 spans 14 amino acids. Germline V lookup: CDR1 WNHNN, CDR2 SYGVQD (reference sequence). Trimming took 4 bases from V and 6 from J; bases not matched to a gene: 4.

Only one count was recorded for this clone. The chain employs TRBV11-2 and TRBJ2-3; D possibly corresponds to TRBD2 (6 bases). V was pared by 5 bases and J by 10 bases, with 10 bases between. This CDR3 has 11 residues. Germline assignment: CDR1 SGHAT and CDR2 FQNNGV. CDR3 sequence reads: CASSPGLSQYF. DNA of the CDR3: TGTGCCAGCAGCCCTGGACTATCGCAGTATTTT.

To note about this clone: The sample contains more than one DNA sequence encoding this CDR3. The V call is TRBV30, the J call TRBJ1-6; no definite D call. This CDR3 has 15 amino acids. V lost 0 bases and J lost 0, with 6 bases in between. Germline V lookup: CDR1 GTSNPN, CDR2 SVGIG (reference sequence). Here the CDR3 reads CAWSVESSYNSPLHF. The DNA for the CDR3 is TGTGCCTGGAGTGTGGAGAGCTCCTATAATTCACCCCTCCACTTT.

The rearrangement joins TRBV7-6 to TRBJ2-7, with 8 positions matching TRBD1. There are 12 residues in the CDR3. V was clipped by 5 bases and J by 10 bases; unmatched bases: 7. Germline-derived CDR1 and CDR2 are SGHVS and FNYEAQ. CDR3 loop: CASSAQGAAQYF. The CDR3 DNA sequence: TGTGCCAGCAGCGCGCAGGGGGCGGCTCAGTACTTC.

This clone was picked up a small number of times. Different DNA sequences within this sample yield the same CDR3. The V and J genes are TRBV4-3 and TRBJ2-7; 12 nucleotides agree with TRBD2. There are 14 residues in the CDR3. CDR1 is LGHNA, CDR2 YSLEER, per germline. Germline trimming cut 3 bases from V and 4 bases from J; bases unmatched to any gene: 1. The DNA of the CDR3 is TGCGCCAGCAGCCACGGGACTAGCGGGTACGAGCAGTACTTC. The encoded protein is CASSHGTSGYEQYF.

The CDR3 is CASSFGDSPGYTF. The CDR3 coding sequence is TGTGCCAGCAGCTTTGGTGATAGCCCTGGCTACACCTTC. The rearrangement uses TRBV7-9 and TRBJ1-2; D is unresolved. The CDR3 totals 13 residues. V was clipped by 3 bases and J by 7 bases, with 12 bases between them. Looked up from germline, CDR1 is SEHNR and CDR2 is FQNEAQ (reference sequence).